What follows is one TCR beta chain and its context. Antigen unknown. It was healthy bone marrow donors who served as donors. Trimming stripped 8 bases from V and 7 bases from J, with 20 bases between. CDR3 length equals 14 residues. The germline V gene encodes CDR1 WNHNN and CDR2 SYGVQD (reference sequence). The source of the sample is a study of cytomegalovirus exposure and HLA in healthy donors. Across the whole study: There were around 100 million unique TCR beta sequences, drawn from about 179 million T cells, in an earlier analysis. Points from the study as a whole: On later analysis, the bulk of CMV-associated TCR beta chains appeared to be HLA-restricted. TCR beta V segments were, for the most part, productive about 87% or about 30% of the time in an earlier analysis.

This PCR relied on a set of 60 Vbeta primers and 13 Jbeta primers. The protocol was immunoSEQ multiplex PCR, while the TCRdb copy is restricted to in-frame clones and leaves out a portion. The table has some 150,000 clones, around 80% seen once; the top ten hold less than 3.5%. The TCR sequence derives from a woman aged 25 to 39 in good health and CMV-seronegative. Sequencing input: PBMCs. V and J are TRBV10-1 and TRBJ1-2; unclear D gene. CDR3 amino acids: CASVGSGGPGGYTF. DNA of the CDR3: TGCGCCAGCGTCGGTTCTGGCGGCCCGGGTGGCTACACCTTC.